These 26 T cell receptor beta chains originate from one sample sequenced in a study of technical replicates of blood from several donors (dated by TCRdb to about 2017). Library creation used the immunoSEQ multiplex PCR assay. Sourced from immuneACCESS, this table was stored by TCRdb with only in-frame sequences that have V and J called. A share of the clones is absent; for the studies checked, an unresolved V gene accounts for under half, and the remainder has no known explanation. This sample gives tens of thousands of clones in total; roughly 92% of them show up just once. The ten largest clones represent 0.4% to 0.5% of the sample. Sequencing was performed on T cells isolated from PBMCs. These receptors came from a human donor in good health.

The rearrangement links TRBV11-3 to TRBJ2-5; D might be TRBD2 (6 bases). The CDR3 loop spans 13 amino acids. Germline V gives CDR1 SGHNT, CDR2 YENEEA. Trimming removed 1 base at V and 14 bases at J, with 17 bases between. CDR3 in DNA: TGTGCCAGCAGCTTAGGAGTTCGGGACTTCGCTTACTTC. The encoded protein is CASSLGVRDFAYF.

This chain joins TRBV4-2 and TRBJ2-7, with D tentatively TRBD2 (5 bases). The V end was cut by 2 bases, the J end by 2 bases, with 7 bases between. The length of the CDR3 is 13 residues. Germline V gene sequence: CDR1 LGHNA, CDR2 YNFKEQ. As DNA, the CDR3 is TGTGCCAGCAGCCAACGGCGGGCCTACGAGCAGTACTTC. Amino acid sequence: CASSQRRAYEQYF.

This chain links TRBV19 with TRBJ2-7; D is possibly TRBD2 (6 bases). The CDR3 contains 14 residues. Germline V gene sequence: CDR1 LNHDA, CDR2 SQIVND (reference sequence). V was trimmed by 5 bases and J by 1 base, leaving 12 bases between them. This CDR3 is CASSSGVWSYEQYF. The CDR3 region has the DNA TGTGCCAGTAGTTCGGGAGTCTGGTCCTACGAGCAGTACTTC.

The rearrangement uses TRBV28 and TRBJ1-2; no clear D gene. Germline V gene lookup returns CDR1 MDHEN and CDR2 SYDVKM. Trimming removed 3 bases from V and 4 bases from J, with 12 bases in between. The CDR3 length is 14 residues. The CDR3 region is CASSLPGLIYGYTF. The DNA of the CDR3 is TGTGCCAGCAGTTTGCCTGGACTGATCTATGGCTACACCTTC.

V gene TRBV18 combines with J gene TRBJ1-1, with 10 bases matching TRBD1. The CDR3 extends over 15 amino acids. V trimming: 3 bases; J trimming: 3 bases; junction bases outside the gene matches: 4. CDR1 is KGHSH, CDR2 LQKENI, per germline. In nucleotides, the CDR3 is TGTGCCAGCTCACCCTGGGACAGGGGCGACACTGAAGCTTTCTTT. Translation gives CASSPWDRGDTEAFF.

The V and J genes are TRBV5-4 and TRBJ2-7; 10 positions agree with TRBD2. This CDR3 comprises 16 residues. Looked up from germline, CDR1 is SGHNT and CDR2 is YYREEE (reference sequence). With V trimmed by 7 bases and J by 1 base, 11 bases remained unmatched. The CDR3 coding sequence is TGTGCCAGCTCCCCTAGCGGGAGTGTCGCATCCTACGAGCAGTACTTC. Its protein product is CASSPSGSVASYEQYF.

CDR3 in amino acids: CASSFSKPIYEQYF. In DNA, the CDR3 is TGTGCCAGCAGCTTTAGTAAGCCTATCTACGAGCAGTACTTC. The V and J genes are TRBV7-9 and TRBJ2-7; D unresolved. V gave up 3 bases and J gave up 3 bases, with 12 bases separating them. CDR3 length: 14 amino acids. Germline CDR1 reads SEHNR; CDR2 reads FQNEAQ (reference sequence).

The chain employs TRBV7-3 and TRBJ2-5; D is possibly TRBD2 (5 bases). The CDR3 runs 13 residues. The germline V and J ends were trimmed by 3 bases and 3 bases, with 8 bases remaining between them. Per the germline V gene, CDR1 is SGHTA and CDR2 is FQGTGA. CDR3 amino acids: CASSFEREETQYF. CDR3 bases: TGTGCCAGCAGCTTTGAGAGGGAAGAGACCCAGTACTTC.

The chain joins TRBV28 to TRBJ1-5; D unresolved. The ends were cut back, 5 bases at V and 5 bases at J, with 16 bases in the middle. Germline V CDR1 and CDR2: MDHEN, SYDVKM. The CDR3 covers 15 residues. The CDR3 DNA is TGTGCCAGCAGTGTGATGGGCAGACGCGATCAGCCCCAGCATTTT. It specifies CASSVMGRRDQPQHF. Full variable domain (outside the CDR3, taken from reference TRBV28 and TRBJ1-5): DVKVTQSSRYLVKRTGEKVFLECVQDMDHENMFWYRQDPGLGLRLIYFSYDVKMKEKGDIPEGYSVSREKKERFSLILESASTNQTSMYLCASSVMGRRDQPQHFGDGTRLSIL.

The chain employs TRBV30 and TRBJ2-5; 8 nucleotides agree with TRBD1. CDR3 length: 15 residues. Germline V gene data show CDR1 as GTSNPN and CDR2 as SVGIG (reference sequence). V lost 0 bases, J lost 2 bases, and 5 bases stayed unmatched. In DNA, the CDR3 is TGTGCCTGGAGTGTAGGACAGGGTCCTCAAGAGACCCAGTACTTC. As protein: CAWSVGQGPQETQYF.

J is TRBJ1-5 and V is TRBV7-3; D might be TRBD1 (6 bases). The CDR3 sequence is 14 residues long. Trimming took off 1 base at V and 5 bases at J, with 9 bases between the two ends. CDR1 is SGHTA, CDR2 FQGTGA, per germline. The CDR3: CASSLNPGDQPQHF. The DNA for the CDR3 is TGTGCCAGCAGCTTAAATCCAGGGGATCAGCCCCAGCATTTT.

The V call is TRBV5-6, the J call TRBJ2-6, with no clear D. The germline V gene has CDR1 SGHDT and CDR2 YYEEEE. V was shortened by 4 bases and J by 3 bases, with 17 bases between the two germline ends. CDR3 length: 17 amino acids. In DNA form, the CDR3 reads TGTGCCAGCAGCCAATCCCCCCGGTCAAATGGGGCCAACGTCCTGACTTTC. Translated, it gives CASSQSPRSNGANVLTF. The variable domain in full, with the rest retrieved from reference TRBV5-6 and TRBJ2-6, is DAGVTQSPTHLIKTRGQQVTLRCSPKSGHDTVSWYQQALGQGPQFIFQYYEEEERQRGNFPDRFSGHQFPNYSSELNVNALLLGDSALYLCASSQSPRSNGANVLTFGAGSRLTVL.

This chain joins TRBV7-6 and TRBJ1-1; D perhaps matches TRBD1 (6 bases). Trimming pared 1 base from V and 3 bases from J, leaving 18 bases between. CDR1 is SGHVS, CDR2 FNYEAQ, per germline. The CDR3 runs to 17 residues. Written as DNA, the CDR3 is TGTGCCAGCAGCTTAGTTCCCGGAACAGGGTTTGACACTGAAGCTTTCTTT. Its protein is CASSLVPGTGFDTEAFF.

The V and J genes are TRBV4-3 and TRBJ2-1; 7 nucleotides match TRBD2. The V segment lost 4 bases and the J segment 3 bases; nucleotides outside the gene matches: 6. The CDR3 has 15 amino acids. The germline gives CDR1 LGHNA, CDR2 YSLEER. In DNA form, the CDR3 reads TGCGCCAGCAGCCCTTTAGCTAGCGGCTACAATGAGCAGTTCTTC. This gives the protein CASSPLASGYNEQFF.

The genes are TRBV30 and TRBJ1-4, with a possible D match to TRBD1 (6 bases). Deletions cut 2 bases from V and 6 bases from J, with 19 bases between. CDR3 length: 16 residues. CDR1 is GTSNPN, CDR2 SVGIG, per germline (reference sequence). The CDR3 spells CAWSLGGGGWDEKLFF. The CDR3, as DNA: TGTGCCTGGAGTCTTGGAGGGGGGGGCTGGGATGAAAAACTGTTTTTT. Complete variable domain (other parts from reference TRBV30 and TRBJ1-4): SQTIHQWPATLVQPVGSPLSLECTVEGTSNPNLYWYRQAAGRGLQLLFYSVGIGQISSEVPQNLSASRPQDRQFILSSKKLLLSDSGFYLCAWSLGGGGWDEKLFFGSGTQLSVL.

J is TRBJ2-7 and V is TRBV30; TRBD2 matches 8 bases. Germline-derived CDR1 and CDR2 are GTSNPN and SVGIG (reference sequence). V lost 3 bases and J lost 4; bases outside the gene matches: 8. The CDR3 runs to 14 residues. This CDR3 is CAWSVQREIYEQYF. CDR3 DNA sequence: TGTGCCTGGAGCGTTCAGCGGGAGATATACGAGCAGTACTTC.

DNA of the CDR3: TGTGCCAGCAGTGAAGGTTCGATAGCGGGAATCTCCTACGAGCAGTACTTC. The encoded protein is CASSEGSIAGISYEQYF. The rearrangement joins TRBV2 to TRBJ2-7; 8 nucleotides align to TRBD2. This CDR3 is built from 17 residues. CDR1 and CDR2 (germline): SNHLY, FYNNEI. V was clipped by 1 base and J by 0 bases; unmatched bases: 8.

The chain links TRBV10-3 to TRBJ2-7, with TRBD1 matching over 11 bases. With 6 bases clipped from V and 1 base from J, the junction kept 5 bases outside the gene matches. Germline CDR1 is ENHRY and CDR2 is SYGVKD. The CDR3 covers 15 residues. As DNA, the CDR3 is TGTGCCATCAGACTAGGACAGGGGGCATCCTACGAGCAGTACTTC. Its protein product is CAIRLGQGASYEQYF.

CDR3 sequence reads: CASSSGGRGGYTF. DNA of the CDR3: TGTGCCAGCAGCTCCGGGGGGCGGGGCGGCTACACCTTC. J is TRBJ1-2 and V is TRBV27; a weak D match, TRBD1 (6 bases). This CDR3 contains 13 residues. Trimming took off 6 bases at V and 8 bases at J, with 16 bases between the two ends. Germline CDR1 MNHEY, CDR2 SMNVEV (reference sequence).

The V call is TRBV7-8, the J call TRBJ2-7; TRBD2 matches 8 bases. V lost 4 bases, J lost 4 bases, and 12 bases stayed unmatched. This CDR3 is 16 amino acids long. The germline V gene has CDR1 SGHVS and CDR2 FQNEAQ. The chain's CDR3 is CASSSPERESSYEQYF. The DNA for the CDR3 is TGTGCCAGCAGCTCTCCTGAGCGGGAGTCATCGTACGAGCAGTACTTC.

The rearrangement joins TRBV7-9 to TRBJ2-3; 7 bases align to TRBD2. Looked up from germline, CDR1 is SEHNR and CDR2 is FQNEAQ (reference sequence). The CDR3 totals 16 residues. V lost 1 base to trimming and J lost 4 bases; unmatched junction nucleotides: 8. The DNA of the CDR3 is TGTGCCAGCAGCTTAGGAAATAGCGGGCCCCCAGATACGCAGTATTTT. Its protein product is CASSLGNSGPPDTQYF.

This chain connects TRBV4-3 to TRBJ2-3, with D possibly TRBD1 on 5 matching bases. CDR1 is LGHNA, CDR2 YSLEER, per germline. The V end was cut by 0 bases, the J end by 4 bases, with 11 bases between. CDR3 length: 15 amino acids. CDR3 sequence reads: CASSQDWQGSDTQYF. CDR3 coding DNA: TGCGCCAGCAGCCAAGATTGGCAGGGCTCAGATACGCAGTATTTT.

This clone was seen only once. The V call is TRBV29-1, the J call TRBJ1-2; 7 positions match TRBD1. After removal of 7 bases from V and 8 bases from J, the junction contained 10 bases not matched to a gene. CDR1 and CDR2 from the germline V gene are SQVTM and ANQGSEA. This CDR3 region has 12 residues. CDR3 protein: CSATDRSEGYTF. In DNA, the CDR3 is TGCAGCGCCACGGACAGGTCTGAGGGCTACACCTTC.

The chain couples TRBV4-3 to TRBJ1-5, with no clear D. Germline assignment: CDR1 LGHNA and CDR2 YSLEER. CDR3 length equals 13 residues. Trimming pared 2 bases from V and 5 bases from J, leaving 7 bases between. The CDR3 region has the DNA TGCGCCAGCAGCCAATCTATCCATCAGCCCCAGCATTTT. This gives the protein CASSQSIHQPQHF.

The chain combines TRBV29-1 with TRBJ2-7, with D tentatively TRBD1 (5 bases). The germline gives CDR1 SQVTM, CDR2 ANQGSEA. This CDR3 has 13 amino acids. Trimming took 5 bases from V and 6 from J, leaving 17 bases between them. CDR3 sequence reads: CSVQQDPAREQYF. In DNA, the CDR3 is TGCAGCGTTCAACAGGACCCTGCGCGCGAGCAGTACTTC.

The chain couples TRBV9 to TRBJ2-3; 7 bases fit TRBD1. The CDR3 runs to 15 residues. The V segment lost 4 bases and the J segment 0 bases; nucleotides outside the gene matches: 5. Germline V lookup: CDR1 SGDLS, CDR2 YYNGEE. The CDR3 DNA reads TGTGCCAGCAGCTCCGGACAGGTCAGCACAGATACGCAGTATTTT. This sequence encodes CASSSGQVSTDTQYF.